Each of the 2 T cell receptor beta chains below was sequenced from the same sample in a study of human CD8 memory T cell subsets. The TCR beta sequencing libraries came from UMI-labeled 5' RACE. For each CDR3 protein, TCRdb gives one entry from its re-call of the 5' RACE reads, without DNA. The table for this sample gives roughly 5,000 distinct CDR3 sequences. TPEX cells were exhausted-like CCR7+ PD-1+ TIGIT+ early memory CD8+ T cells. Sequenced input: CD8+ T cells from PBMCs. The origin of the receptors is a human donor in good health.

The chain couples TRBV9 to TRBJ1-2; TCRdb lists TRBD1, though no DNA is available to test this call. CDR3 length equals 17 residues. In germline, CDR1 is SGDLS, CDR2 YYNGEE. This chain's CDR3 is CASSVGSGAEWEYGYTF.

The V call is TRBV30, the J call TRBJ2-7; TCRdb selects TRBD1, and the lack of DNA leaves this call unchecked. Germline CDR1 and CDR2: GTSNPN and SVGIG (reference sequence). This CDR3 contains 16 residues. CDR3 sequence: CAWRAPLAASSYEQYF.